Listed below are T cell receptor beta chains from one sample, sequenced in a study of blood T cell dynamics during melanoma immunotherapy. Libraries were prepared by immunoSEQ multiplex PCR; TCRdb keeps only in-frame clonotypes and omits some of them. The data hold roughly 23,000 clones, with roughly 90% observed a single time. The sequencing here drew on blood, taken from a patient treated with checkpoint blockade. The source of these receptors is a human donor with melanoma. CDR3s include the opening cysteine and the closing phenylalanine or tryptophan. D genes are given only for firm matches. The size entry is marked missing in some rows and otherwise reads once, few, many or a size class.

j_gene: TRBJ2-3
abundance: few
d_gene: TRBD2
v_gene: TRBV28
CDR3nt: TGTGCCAGCAGTCTCTTGATGAGACTAGCGGGGAACACAGATACGCAGTATTTT
CDR3aa: CASSLLMRLAGNTDTQYF

j_gene: TRBJ1-2
abundance: .
d_gene: .
v_gene: TRBV23-1
CDR3nt: TGCGCCAGCAAAAGTCCGGGGATCGGCTACACCTTC
CDR3aa: CASKSPGIGYTF

j_gene: TRBJ2-7
abundance: .
d_gene: .
v_gene: TRBV11-2
CDR3nt: TGTGCCAGCAGCTTATATGCGGGGGCAACCTACGAGCAGTACTTC
CDR3aa: CASSLYAGATYEQYF

j_gene: TRBJ2-1
abundance: .
d_gene: TRBD1
v_gene: TRBV19
CDR3nt: TGTGCCAGTAGTCCGTGGGACAGTGTACGCAATGAGCAGTTCTTC
CDR3aa: CASSPWDSVRNEQFF

j_gene: TRBJ1-1
abundance: .
d_gene: .
v_gene: TRBV19
CDR3nt: TGTGCCACCAAATTAAGGGGTGAAGCTTTCTTT
CDR3aa: CATKLRGEAFF

j_gene: TRBJ2-3
abundance: .
d_gene: TRBD2
v_gene: TRBV11-2
CDR3nt: TGTGCCAGCAGCTCATATATCGGACTAGCCAAAGCGGCCCGGGATACGCAGTATTTT
CDR3aa: CASSSYIGLAKAARDTQYF

j_gene: TRBJ2-7
abundance: .
d_gene: TRBD2
v_gene: TRBV11-1
CDR3nt: TGTGCCAGCAGCCAAAGACTAGCGGGGACCTACGAGCAGTACTTC
CDR3aa: CASSQRLAGTYEQYF

j_gene: TRBJ2-7
abundance: few
d_gene: .
v_gene: TRBV6-7
CDR3nt: TGTGCCAGCAGTTACTCAACGTCGGCAGGGTCATACGAGCAGTACTTC
CDR3aa: CASSYSTSAGSYEQYF

j_gene: TRBJ1-3
abundance: .
d_gene: .
v_gene: TRBV18
CDR3nt: TGTGCCAGCTCACCGTACCGGGATAATGGAAACACCATATATTTT
CDR3aa: CASSPYRDNGNTIYF

j_gene: TRBJ2-7
abundance: .
d_gene: .
v_gene: TRBV30
CDR3nt: TGTGCCTGGAGTTTGACAGGTCACGAGCAGTACTTC
CDR3aa: CAWSLTGHEQYF

j_gene: TRBJ1-6
abundance: few
d_gene: TRBD1
v_gene: TRBV5-4
CDR3nt: TGTGCCAGCAGCTTAACAGGGGCCCGGGGGACACCCCTCCACTTT
CDR3aa: CASSLTGARGTPLHF

j_gene: TRBJ1-3
abundance: .
d_gene: .
v_gene: TRBV19
CDR3nt: TGTGCCAGTAGTCCCCCCACAGGGTCTAGTTCTGGAAACACCATATATTTT
CDR3aa: CASSPPTGSSSGNTIYF

j_gene: TRBJ1-1
abundance: .
d_gene: .
v_gene: TRBV5-6
CDR3nt: TGTGCCAGCAGGTTGACGGTGAACACTGAAGCTTTCTTT
CDR3aa: CASRLTVNTEAFF

j_gene: TRBJ2-3
abundance: .
d_gene: TRBD2
v_gene: TRBV19
CDR3nt: TGTGCCAGTAGTATCGCGGGAGGGCCGGCAGATACGCAGTATTTT
CDR3aa: CASSIAGGPADTQYF

j_gene: TRBJ2-3
abundance: .
d_gene: .
v_gene: TRBV15
CDR3nt: TGTGCCACCAGCAGAGATCCCCCAGGGTCAGGAGATACGCAGTATTTT
CDR3aa: CATSRDPPGSGDTQYF

j_gene: TRBJ2-7
abundance: .
d_gene: TRBD1
v_gene: TRBV4-1
CDR3nt: TGCGCCAGCAGCCTTCTGGCCCTACAGGGGGCGGTCGCCTACGAGCAGTACTTC
CDR3aa: CASSLLALQGAVAYEQYF

j_gene: TRBJ1-2
abundance: .
d_gene: TRBD1
v_gene: TRBV5-4
CDR3nt: TGTGCCAGCAGCCGGGACAGGGCTTCGGGCTACACCTTC
CDR3aa: CASSRDRASGYTF

j_gene: TRBJ1-2
abundance: .
d_gene: .
v_gene: TRBV29-1
CDR3nt: TGCAGCGCTGGGGATTTCAGGGTCCCCAATGGCTACACCTTC
CDR3aa: CSAGDFRVPNGYTF

j_gene: TRBJ2-7
abundance: .
d_gene: TRBD2
v_gene: TRBV11-2
CDR3nt: TGTGCCAGCAGCTTGGGGACTAGCGGTTACGAGCAGTACTTC
CDR3aa: CASSLGTSGYEQYF

j_gene: TRBJ2-7
abundance: few
d_gene: TRBD2
v_gene: TRBV19
CDR3nt: TGTGCCAGTAGTATGGGACTAGCGGGCGAGCAGTACTTC
CDR3aa: CASSMGLAGEQYF

j_gene: TRBJ2-5
abundance: .
d_gene: .
v_gene: TRBV5-4
CDR3nt: TGTGCCAGCAGCCGGGGAGGCATTACCTGGGAGACCCAGTACTTC
CDR3aa: CASSRGGITWETQYF

j_gene: TRBJ1-5
abundance: .
d_gene: .
v_gene: TRBV7-2
CDR3nt: TGTGCCAGCAGCGCGTCAGGGTTGGAGAATCAGCCCCAGCATTTT
CDR3aa: CASSASGLENQPQHF

j_gene: TRBJ1-5
abundance: once
d_gene: .
v_gene: TRBV7-2
CDR3nt: TGTGCCAGCAGCTTAGCAGGGAGCAATCAGCCCCAGCATTTT
CDR3aa: CASSLAGSNQPQHF

j_gene: TRBJ2-7
abundance: .
d_gene: .
v_gene: TRBV27
CDR3nt: TGTGCCAGCAGTTCTAACCCAGGGAAGGGCGAGCAGTACTTC
CDR3aa: CASSSNPGKGEQYF

j_gene: TRBJ1-1
abundance: .
d_gene: .
v_gene: TRBV18
CDR3nt: TGTGCCAGCTCACCCCAGGGAAACACTGAAGCTTTCTTT
CDR3aa: CASSPQGNTEAFF

j_gene: TRBJ2-3
abundance: .
d_gene: .
v_gene: TRBV5-1
CDR3nt: TGCGCCAGCAGCGAGGACGACCGCACAGATACGCAGTATTTT
CDR3aa: CASSEDDRTDTQYF

j_gene: TRBJ2-7
abundance: .
d_gene: .
v_gene: TRBV19
CDR3nt: TGTGCCAGTACTGACAGGCGCTACGAGCAGTACTTC
CDR3aa: CASTDRRYEQYF

j_gene: TRBJ2-3
abundance: .
d_gene: TRBD1
v_gene: TRBV12-5
CDR3nt: TGTGCTAGTGGTTTGGGGAGACAGGGGGGTACAGATACGCAGTATTTT
CDR3aa: CASGLGRQGGTDTQYF

j_gene: TRBJ1-1
abundance: .
d_gene: .
v_gene: TRBV5-1
CDR3nt: TGCGCCAGCAGCTTGGTGCAGGGAGACACTGAAGCTTTCTTT
CDR3aa: CASSLVQGDTEAFF

j_gene: TRBJ1-2
abundance: few
d_gene: .
v_gene: TRBV19
CDR3nt: TGTGCCAGTAGTGGGGACACCTATGGCTACACCTTC
CDR3aa: CASSGDTYGYTF